This T cell receptor (beta chain) derives from a study of blood T cell repertoires in COVID-19. Original data processing: Nucleated cell number was recorded as an estimate derived from reference gene primer amplification. Using immunoSEQ multiplex PCR, the repertoire was profiled, and TCRdb retains in-frame clones only, with some absent. The V and J calls and clone size come from that table; D and trimming were worked out from the DNA. The sample has over 90,000 clones, about 90% seen once. Germline trimming cut 4 bases from V and 3 bases from J; bases unmatched to any gene: 6. The CDR3 runs 17 residues. Germline CDR1 and CDR2: MNHNS and SASEGT.

The TCR was taken from a man aged 50 to 60 with active COVID-19. The gene calls are TRBV6-1 and TRBJ2-1; 13 bases match TRBD2. Sequencing was performed on peripheral blood. The DNA for the CDR3 is TGTGCCAGCAGTGGGACTAGCGGGGGATTCAACTACAATGAGCAGTTCTTC. Translated: CASSGTSGGFNYNEQFF.